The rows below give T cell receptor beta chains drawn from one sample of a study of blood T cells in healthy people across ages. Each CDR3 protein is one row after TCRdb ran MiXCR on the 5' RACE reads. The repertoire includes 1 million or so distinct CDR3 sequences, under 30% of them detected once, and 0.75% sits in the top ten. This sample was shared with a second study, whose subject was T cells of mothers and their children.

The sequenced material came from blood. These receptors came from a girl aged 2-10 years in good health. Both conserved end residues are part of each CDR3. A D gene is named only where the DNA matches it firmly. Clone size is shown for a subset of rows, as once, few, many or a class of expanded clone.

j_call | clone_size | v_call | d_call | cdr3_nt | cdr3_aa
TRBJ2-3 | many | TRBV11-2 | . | TGTGCCAGCAGCTTAGATTTTGGGCAGGGTGTTGATACGCAGTATTTT | CASSLDFGQGVDTQYF
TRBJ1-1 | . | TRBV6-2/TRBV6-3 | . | TGTGCCAGCAGTTACGAATTTAAAACTGAAGCTTTCTTT | CASSYEFKTEAFF
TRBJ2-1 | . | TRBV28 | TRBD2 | TGTGCCAGCAGTTTAACCCCAGGGACTAGCGGGTCCAAATCCTACAATGAGCAGTTCTTC | CASSLTPGTSGSKSYNEQFF
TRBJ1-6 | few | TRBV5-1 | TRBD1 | TGCGCCAGCAGCTTGGAGGGGACAGCGAATTCACCCCTCCACTTT | CASSLEGTANSPLHF
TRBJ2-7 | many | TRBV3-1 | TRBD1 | TGTGCCAGCAGCCAAGAGGTGGGACAGGGCTACGAGCAGTACTTC | CASSQEVGQGYEQYF
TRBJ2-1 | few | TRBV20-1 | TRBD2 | TGCAGTGCTAGCGATGGGACTAGCGACTTAGGTGAGCAGTTCTTC | CSASDGTSDLGEQFF
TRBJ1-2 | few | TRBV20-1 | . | TGCAGTGCTAGAGAACCACCGGGCTACACCTTC | CSAREPPGYTF
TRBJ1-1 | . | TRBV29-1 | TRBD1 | TGCAGCGTGGACAGGGCGGGGGGCACTGAAGCTTTCTTT | CSVDRAGGTEAFF
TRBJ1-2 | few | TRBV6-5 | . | TGTGCCAGCAGTTATTTGGGGCGGAACTATGGCTACACCTTC | CASSYLGRNYGYTF
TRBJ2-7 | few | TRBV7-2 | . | TGTGCCAGCAGTCTACCGCCATCAACAGGGATTCACGAGCAGTACTTC | CASSLPPSTGIHEQYF
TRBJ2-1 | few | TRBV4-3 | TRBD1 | TGCGCCAGCAGCCCGGACAGGGGGGACTACAATGAGCAGTTCTTC | CASSPDRGDYNEQFF
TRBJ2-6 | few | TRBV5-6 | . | TGTGCCAGCAGCTTCGTCGGGGCCAACGTCCTGACTTTC | CASSFVGANVLTF
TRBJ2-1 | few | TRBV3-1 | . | TGTGCCAGCAGCCAAGGGGTTAGCAATGAGCAGTTCTTC | CASSQGVSNEQFF
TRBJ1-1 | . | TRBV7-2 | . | TGTGCCAGCAGCTTAATCACAGGTAACACTGAAGCTTTCTTT | CASSLITGNTEAFF
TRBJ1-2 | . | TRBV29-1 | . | TGCAGCGCCGTGGAGTCGACGGAGACCTATGGCTACACCTTC | CSAVESTETYGYTF
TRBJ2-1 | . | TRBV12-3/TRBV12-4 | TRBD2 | TGTGCCAGCAGGCCGGGCATTAGCGGGATGAACAATGAGCAGTTCTTC | CASRPGISGMNNEQFF
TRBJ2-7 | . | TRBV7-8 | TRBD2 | TGTGCCAGCGGCCGGGGACTAGCGGGCCCCTACGAGCAGTACTTC | CASGRGLAGPYEQYF
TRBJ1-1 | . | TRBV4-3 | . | TGCGCCAGCAGCCAAGGGGTGGGGTTGTGGACTGAAGCTTTCTTT | CASSQGVGLWTEAFF
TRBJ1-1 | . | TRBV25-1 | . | TGTGCCAGCAGTGAGGTCGAGGTGAACACTGAAGCTTTCTTT | CASSEVEVNTEAFF
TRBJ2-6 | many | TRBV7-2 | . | TGTGCCAGCAGCTTATTGGGAGGGGCCAACGTCCTGACTTTC | CASSLLGGANVLTF